The TCR beta chain described here comes from a study of T cells in Graves' hyperthyroidism and ophthalmopathy. Across the study: Peripheral blood was obtained at initial diagnosis, preceding any treatment. Study-wide findings and caveats: Before onset, by a median of around 6.1 months, the model predicted ophthalmopathy.

Patients showing uncontrolled infection, other autoimmune disease, pregnancy or lactation were ineligible. PBMCs were collected from an approximately 10 ml volume of fresh peripheral blood. This clonotype was counted between two and nine times. The antigen is undetermined. CDR1 and CDR2 from the germline V gene are SGHRS and YFSETQ. This CDR3 comprises 14 residues. V was cut by 7 bases and J by 7 bases, with 17 bases left in between. Amplification targeted TCR beta CDR3 regions from RNA transcripts. The study used the HTBI primer set for a first-round RT-PCR of the TCR CDR3. TCRdb re-derived calls from the multiplex PCR reads in MiXCR, one entry per CDR3 protein. The sample lists some 570,000 distinct CDR3 sequences; roughly a sixth were seen once.

The source of this sequence is a woman aged 18 to 35 with Graves' ophthalmopathy. Specimen: blood. The chain couples TRBV5-1 to TRBJ2-2; tentatively, D is TRBD1 or TRBD2 (5 bases each). CDR3 amino acids: CASARGAQNGELFF. CDR3 nucleotides: TGCGCCAGCGCTAGAGGGGCGCAGAACGGGGAGCTGTTTTTT.